The clone carrying this T cell receptor beta chain appeared once. The antigen remains undetermined. This sample is part of a study of cytomegalovirus exposure and HLA in healthy donors. There are 14 residues in the CDR3. V dropped 4 bases and J dropped 6; count of bases not matched to a gene: 8. Germline CDR1 reads SGHNT; CDR2 reads YYREEE (reference sequence). Researchers ran the PCR with 60 Vbeta and 13 Jbeta primers. Sequencing was performed with immunoSEQ multiplex PCR; in TCRdb, only in-frame clones are kept and a portion is missing. The table has some 180,000 clones, around 77% seen once. Study-wide results and limits: Most likely, a cluster of highly shared sequence variants arose as a sequencing artifact. Under in vitro conditions, three CMV-associated chains were confirmed as specific for CMV antigens. Some V segments could not be told apart, so they were left out, TRBV6-2 and TRBV6-3 among them.

This receptor was obtained from a woman in her twenties or thirties in good health and CMV-seronegative. The chain uses TRBV5-4 and TRBJ1-1; 8 bases align to TRBD1. Sequenced input: PBMCs. CDR3: CASSIGQGRAEAFF. The CDR3 nucleotides are TGTGCCAGCAGCATTGGACAGGGTCGAGCTGAAGCTTTCTTT. Looking up the rest from reference TRBV5-4 and TRBJ1-1 gives the full variable domain: ETGVTQSPTHLIKTRGQQVTLRCSSQSGHNTVSWYQQALGQGPQFIFQYYREEENGRGNFPPRFSGLQFPNYSSELNVNALELDDSALYLCASSIGQGRAEAFFGQGTRLTVV.